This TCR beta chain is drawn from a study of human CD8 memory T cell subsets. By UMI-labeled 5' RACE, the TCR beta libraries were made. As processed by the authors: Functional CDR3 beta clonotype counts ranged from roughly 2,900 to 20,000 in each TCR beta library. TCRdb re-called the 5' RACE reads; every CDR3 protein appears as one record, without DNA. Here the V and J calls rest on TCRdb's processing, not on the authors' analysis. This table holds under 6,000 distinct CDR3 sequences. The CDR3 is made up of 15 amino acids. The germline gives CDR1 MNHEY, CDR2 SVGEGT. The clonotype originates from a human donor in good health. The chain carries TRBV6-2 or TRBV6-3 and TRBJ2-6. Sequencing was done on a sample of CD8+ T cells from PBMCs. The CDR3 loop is CASSYAQDGANVLTF.